What follows are 26 T cell receptor beta chains derived from one specimen sequenced in a study of radiotherapy plus CTLA-4 blockade in lung cancer. TCRdb's copy holds only in-frame clones and misses some; the assay was immunoSEQ multiplex PCR. The sample holds about 62,000 clones, approximately 80% seen once. The sequences come from peripheral blood, collected from a patient treated with radiotherapy plus ipilimumab. Receptors originate from a human donor with non-small cell lung cancer who had a complete response to radiotherapy plus ipilimumab.

The chain links TRBV4-3 to TRBJ2-1; 9 positions match TRBD1. CDR1 LGHNA and CDR2 YSLEER come from the germline V gene. V trimming: 4 bases; J trimming: 6 bases; junction bases outside the gene matches: 7. The length of the CDR3 is 15 residues. In nucleotides, the CDR3 is TGCGCCAGCAGCCTGATGGGGGACAGGGCCAATGAGCAGTTCTTC. It translates to CASSLMGDRANEQFF.

J is TRBJ1-2 and V is TRBV6-5; D call uncertain. Trimming left V 5 bases short and J 2 bases short, with 12 bases between. There are 14 residues in the CDR3. The germline gives CDR1 MNHEY, CDR2 SVGAGI. This CDR3 is CASSEELGNYGYTF. The CDR3 DNA sequence: TGTGCCAGCAGTGAGGAATTAGGAAACTATGGCTACACCTTC.

This sequence joins TRBV30 and TRBJ1-4, with a weak D call TRBD1 (5 bases). Trimming took 8 bases from V and 0 from J, leaving 10 bases between them. CDR3 length equals 13 residues. The germline CDR1 and CDR2 sequences are GTSNPN and SVGIG (reference sequence). In DNA, the CDR3 is TGTGCCGGGGCGGTTTCAACTAATGAAAAACTGTTTTTT. Protein: CAGAVSTNEKLFF.

This rearrangement joins TRBV25-1 to TRBJ2-5, with 8 bases fitting TRBD1. CDR3 length: 15 residues. J lost 2 bases, V lost 5 bases, and 7 bases had no gene match. The germline CDR1 and CDR2 sequences are MGHDK and SYGVNS. CDR3 bases: TGTGCCAGCAGTCAAAGGACAGGGCCGCAAGAGACCCAGTACTTC. Encoded protein: CASSQRTGPQETQYF.

The rearrangement joins TRBV5-1 to TRBJ1-2; 8 bases match TRBD1. The V gene end was trimmed by 3 bases and the J gene end by 9 bases; junction bases not matched to a gene: 19. CDR1 SGHRS and CDR2 YFSETQ come from the germline V gene. The CDR3 runs 17 residues. In DNA, the CDR3 is TGCGCCAGCAGCTCCCTTGGTACAGGGGGGATTGAAGGCCGCTACACCTTC. This encodes CASSSLGTGGIEGRYTF.

This chain connects TRBV10-3 to TRBJ2-7, with D perhaps assigned TRBD1 or TRBD2 (5 bases each). CDR1 and CDR2 from the germline V gene are ENHRY and SYGVKD. CDR3 length: 13 residues. Trimming took 6 bases from V and 5 from J, leaving 14 bases between them. The CDR3 region is CAIRPGTPHEQYF. For the CDR3, the DNA is TGTGCCATCAGGCCCGGGACCCCCCACGAGCAGTACTTC.

This chain links TRBV5-6 with TRBJ1-2, with D possibly TRBD1 on 6 matching bases. This CDR3 comprises 13 residues. CDR1 and CDR2 (germline): SGHDT, YYEEEE. The germline V and J ends were trimmed by 4 bases and 4 bases, with 11 bases remaining between them. In DNA form, the CDR3 reads TGTGCCAGCAGCCTGGGGGCAGTCTATGGCTACACCTTC. As protein: CASSLGAVYGYTF.

In its sample, this clone was seen once. V and J are TRBV7-2 and TRBJ2-5; no reliable D call. Germline values: CDR1 SGHTA, CDR2 FQGNSA. This CDR3 region has 13 residues. V lost 5 bases to trimming and J lost 0 bases, with 7 bases between them. The CDR3 is CASSPDHQETQYF. For the CDR3, the DNA is TGTGCCAGCAGCCCTGACCACCAAGAGACCCAGTACTTC.

This chain links TRBV7-9 with TRBJ2-5, with TRBD2 as a possible D gene (5 bases). This CDR3 is 15 amino acids long. Trimming shortened V by 5 bases and J by 2 bases, and 15 bases separated the two germline ends. Germline loops: CDR1 SEHNR, CDR2 FQNEAQ (reference sequence). CDR3 residues: CASSPKRRLQETQYF. The CDR3 nucleotides are TGTGCCAGCAGCCCAAAAAGGAGGCTGCAAGAGACCCAGTACTTC. The full variable domain, its missing parts supplied by reference TRBV7-9 and TRBJ2-5, is DTGVSQNPRHKITKRGQNVTFRCDPISEHNRLYWYRQTLGQGPEFLTYFQNEAQLEKSRLLSDRFSAERPKGSFSTLEIQRTEQGDSAMYLCASSPKRRLQETQYFGPGTRLLVL.

V and J are TRBV10-3 and TRBJ2-6, with TRBD2 as a possible D gene (5 bases). Between the trimmed V and J ends, which lost 0 bases and 4 bases, there was a span of 10 bases. The V gene's germline CDR1 is ENHRY and CDR2 SYGVKD. The CDR3 spans 16 residues. The CDR3 nucleotides read TGTGCCATCAGTGAGTCGAGAGGGATCGGGGCCAACGTCCTGACTTTC. This encodes CAISESRGIGANVLTF.

This chain links TRBV2 with TRBJ1-2; D is unclear. V lost 8 bases and J 0 bases, leaving 10 bases between the germline ends. Germline lookup yields CDR1 SNHLY and CDR2 FYNNEI. The CDR3 covers 13 residues. DNA for the CDR3: TGTGCCAGCGCGCAGGCCCCTAACTATGGCTACACCTTC. Amino acids: CASAQAPNYGYTF.

The rearrangement joins TRBV9 to TRBJ1-1, with 8 bases that match TRBD1. V trimming: 0 bases; J trimming: 5 bases; junction bases outside the gene matches: 9. Germline-derived CDR1 and CDR2 are SGDLS and YYNGEE. The CDR3 is made up of 16 amino acids. The CDR3 DNA follows: TGTGCCAGCAGCGTAGGGGAAGGACAGGGCTGGACTGAAGCTTTCTTT. It yields the protein CASSVGEGQGWTEAFF. Full variable domain (remainder filled in from reference TRBV9 and TRBJ1-1): DSGVTQTPKHLITATGQRVTLRCSPRSGDLSVYWYQQSLDQGLQFLIQYYNGEERAKGNILERFSAQQFPDLHSELNLSSLELGDSALYFCASSVGEGQGWTEAFFGQGTRLTVV.

This rearrangement joins TRBV27 to TRBJ1-4, with D hard to call. V lost 2 bases to trimming and J lost 8 bases, with 9 bases between them. CDR1 MNHEY and CDR2 SMNVEV come from the germline V gene (reference sequence). The CDR3 has 13 residues. The CDR3 loop is CASSLDGVEKLFF. DNA of the CDR3: TGTGCCAGCAGTTTAGATGGGGTGGAAAAACTGTTTTTT. Drawing the rest from reference TRBV27 and TRBJ1-4, the complete variable domain is EAQVTQNPRYLITVTGKKLTVTCSQNMNHEYMSWYRQDPGLGLRQIYYSMNVEVTDKGDVPEGYKVSRKEKRNFPLILESPSPNQTSLYFCASSLDGVEKLFFGSGTQLSVL.

The rearrangement uses TRBV5-1 and TRBJ2-5; the match to TRBD2 covers 9 bases. The germline gives CDR1 SGHRS, CDR2 YFSETQ. CDR3 size: 15 residues. V shed 3 bases and J 1 base; nucleotides not matched to a gene: 4. CDR3 sequence reads: CASSSQGLAQETQYF. As DNA, the CDR3 is TGCGCCAGCAGCTCCCAGGGACTAGCCCAAGAGACCCAGTACTTC.

V is TRBV6-5 and J is TRBJ1-2; D possibly corresponds to TRBD1 (6 bases). Trimming cost V 6 bases and J 7 bases, with 18 bases left between them. The CDR3 loop spans 14 amino acids. Germline CDR1 MNHEY, CDR2 SVGAGI. The CDR3 protein is CASRASDRLGGYTF. DNA of the CDR3: TGTGCCAGCAGGGCAAGTGACAGGCTAGGTGGCTACACCTTC.

V gene TRBV10-3 combines with J gene TRBJ2-7; 10 positions match TRBD1. Trimming took 9 bases from V and 4 from J; bases not matched to a gene: 3. Germline CDR1 is ENHRY and CDR2 is SYGVKD. The CDR3 sequence is 12 residues long. CDR3 in amino acids: CAIGTGEYEQYF. In DNA, the CDR3 is TGTGCCATTGGGACAGGGGAATACGAGCAGTACTTC.

The chain carries TRBV11-3 and TRBJ2-5; the match to TRBD2 covers 15 bases. CDR3 length: 15 residues. Unmatched junction bases numbered 4, after V lost 5 bases and J lost 6 bases. Germline V gene lookup returns CDR1 SGHNT and CDR2 YENEEA. This CDR3 reads CASSLGTSGGKTQYF. CDR3 DNA: TGTGCCAGCAGCCTGGGGACTAGCGGGGGGAAGACCCAGTACTTC.

This sequence joins TRBV6-6 and TRBJ2-1; tentatively, D is TRBD2 (5 bases). The ends were cut back, 4 bases at V and 3 bases at J, with 7 bases in the middle. The germline V gene has CDR1 MNHNY and CDR2 SVGAGI (reference sequence). The CDR3 is 13 amino acids. The CDR3 is CASSFRDYNEQFF. The CDR3 coding sequence is TGTGCCAGCAGTTTCCGGGACTACAATGAGCAGTTCTTC.

The chain carries TRBV7-6 and TRBJ2-7; no clear D gene. CDR1 is SGHVS and CDR2 is FNYEAQ in the germline V gene. The V end lost 2 bases, the J end lost 1 base, and 9 bases lay between the germline ends. The CDR3 has 14 residues. Written as DNA, the CDR3 is TGTGCCAGCAGCTTATGGCTAACATCCTACGAGCAGTACTTC. Protein sequence: CASSLWLTSYEQYF.

The chain carries TRBV7-8 and TRBJ1-1, with D possibly matching TRBD1 (6 bases). The V end lost 5 bases, the J end lost 4 bases, and 14 bases lay between the germline ends. CDR1 and CDR2 from the germline V gene are SGHVS and FQNEAQ. CDR3 length equals 14 residues. Here the CDR3 reads CASSKNRASTEAFF. In nucleotides, the CDR3 is TGTGCCAGCAGCAAAAACAGGGCAAGCACTGAAGCTTTCTTT.

The chain has TRBV7-6 and TRBJ1-1; D ambiguous. Between the trimmed V and J ends, which lost 8 bases and 7 bases, there was a span of 14 bases. The CDR3 totals 12 residues. From germline, CDR1 is SGHVS and CDR2 FNYEAQ. For the CDR3, the DNA is TGTGCCAGCGGAAGGACTGTTGGTGAAGCTTTCTTT. Translated, it gives CASGRTVGEAFF.

In nucleotides, the CDR3 is TGTGCCAGTAGTATCGAGGACGGCTACGAGCAGTACGTC. Translation: CASSIEDGYEQYV. The chain combines TRBV19 with TRBJ2-7, with no clear D. The CDR3 contains 13 residues. CDR1 is LNHDA and CDR2 is SQIVND in the germline V gene (reference sequence). The germline V and J ends were trimmed by 3 bases and 3 bases, with 9 bases remaining between them.

A single count supports this clone. The chain carries TRBV5-1 and TRBJ2-1; D may correspond to TRBD1 or TRBD2 (5 bases each). V lost 0 bases and J lost 5, with 15 bases in between. Germline V CDR1 and CDR2: SGHRS, YFSETQ. CDR3 size: 16 residues. In nucleotides, the CDR3 is TGCGCCAGCAGCTTGGAATTTAAGGGGAGAGACAATGAGCAGTTCTTC. Encoded protein: CASSLEFKGRDNEQFF.

The rearrangement uses TRBV6-1 and TRBJ2-5; possibly TRBD2 for D (6 bases). V gave up 4 bases and J gave up 4 bases, with 13 bases separating them. This CDR3 has 14 residues. Per the germline V gene, CDR1 is MNHNS and CDR2 is SASEGT. The CDR3 sequence: CASSVTLAGETQYF. The CDR3 region has the DNA TGTGCCAGCAGTGTGACACTAGCCGGAGAGACCCAGTACTTC.

The chain links TRBV28 to TRBJ1-5, with D perhaps matching TRBD1 (6 bases). The CDR3 has 18 residues. The V gene lost 2 bases and the J gene lost 2 bases, with 19 bases spanning the gap. Germline V gene lookup returns CDR1 MDHEN and CDR2 SYDVKM. The CDR3 spells CASSLALQGVAGNQPQHF. CDR3 in DNA: TGTGCCAGCAGTTTAGCCTTACAGGGAGTTGCTGGCAATCAGCCCCAGCATTTT. Looking up the rest from reference TRBV28 and TRBJ1-5 gives the full variable domain: DVKVTQSSRYLVKRTGEKVFLECVQDMDHENMFWYRQDPGLGLRLIYFSYDVKMKEKGDIPEGYSVSREKKERFSLILESASTNQTSMYLCASSLALQGVAGNQPQHFGDGTRLSIL.

A few counts support this clone. This rearrangement joins TRBV14 to TRBJ1-3; D gene uncertain. Trimming shortened V by 0 bases and J by 4 bases, and 7 bases separated the two germline ends. CDR1 is SGHDN and CDR2 is FVKESK in the germline V gene. This CDR3 comprises 14 residues. The CDR3 DNA reads as TGTGCCAGCAGCCAAGAAGGGAGGGGAAACACCATATATTTT. It specifies CASSQEGRGNTIYF.